These 15 T cell receptor beta chains were all obtained from the same sample, sequenced in a study of monozygotic twins with inflammatory bowel disease. TCRdb reprocessed the 5' RACE reads, keeping one entry per CDR3 protein, no DNA. The ten most abundant clones cover 1.9% of a sample with 85,000 to 110,000 distinct CDR3 sequences. Material: blood. These TCRs come from a human donor with ulcerative colitis or Crohn's disease, or a healthy co-twin of an affected twin (not recorded which).

The chain carries TRBV7-2 and TRBJ2-3; without DNA, the TCRdb call of TRBD1 cannot be checked. Germline V gene data show CDR1 as SGHTA and CDR2 as FQGNSA. The CDR3 is 14 residues long. The CDR3 sequence: CASSFRAASDTQYF.

This chain links TRBV29-1 with TRBJ2-7; TCRdb names TRBD1, which stays unverified in the absence of DNA. From germline, CDR1 is SQVTM and CDR2 ANQGSEA. The CDR3 spans 15 residues. CDR3 sequence: CSVEPDPGTGGEQYF.

This chain uses TRBV12-3 or TRBV12-4 with TRBJ2-3. The CDR3 runs 15 residues. The CDR3 reads CASSLLGIVTDTQYF.

The chain is built from TRBV7-8 and TRBJ1-2. Germline V gives CDR1 SGHVS, CDR2 FQNEAQ. There are 12 residues in the CDR3. The CDR3 loop is CASSFGGDGYTF. Variable domain in full (rest from reference TRBV7-8 and TRBJ1-2): GAGVSQSPRYKVAKRGQDVALRCDPISGHVSLFWYQQALGQGPEFLTYFQNEAQLDKSGLPSDRFFAERPEGSVSTLKIQRTQQEDSAVYLCASSFGGDGYTFGSGTRLTVV.

The rearrangement uses TRBV20-1 and TRBJ2-5; TCRdb reports TRBD1, a call that lacks DNA to check it against. This CDR3 contains 14 residues. Germline CDR1 and CDR2: DFQATT and SNEGSKA (reference sequence). CDR3 residues: CSAPEGAKVETHYF.

The genes are TRBV7-2 and TRBJ1-6; the TRBD1 assignment by TCRdb is unverifiable without DNA. The CDR3 covers 15 residues. The germline V gene has CDR1 SGHTA and CDR2 FQGNSA. The CDR3 loop reads CASSPTLTGASPLHF.

V usage is TRBV20-1 and J usage is TRBJ1-5; TCRdb picks TRBD1, but there is no DNA to check that call. Germline V gene data show CDR1 as DFQATT and CDR2 as SNEGSKA (reference sequence). The CDR3 sequence is 15 residues long. The CDR3 reads CSAENRDRAVQPQHF.

The chain uses TRBV4-1 and TRBJ1-2; without DNA, the TCRdb call of TRBD1 cannot be checked. Germline V gene lookup returns CDR1 MGHRA and CDR2 YSYEKL. CDR3 length: 15 residues. The CDR3 spells CASSQIGGQGYGYTF.

The rearrangement joins TRBV27 to TRBJ1-5. This CDR3 spans 14 amino acids. Per germline, CDR1 MNHEY and CDR2 SMNVEV (reference sequence). The CDR3: CASRPLLADQPQHF.

The J gene is TRBJ2-1, the V gene TRBV11-2. Germline CDR1 reads SGHAT; CDR2 reads FQNNGV. This CDR3 comprises 11 residues. This CDR3 is CASSLFSGPFF. The variable domain in full, with the rest retrieved from reference TRBV11-2 and TRBJ2-1, is EAGVAQSPRYKIIEKRQSVAFWCNPISGHATLYWYQQILGQGPKLLIQFQNNGVVDDSQLPKDRFSAERLKGVDSTLKIQPAKLEDSAVYLCASSLFSGPFFGPGTRLTVL.

V gene TRBV7-2 combines with J gene TRBJ2-7; TCRdb indicates TRBD2, and absent DNA this call remains unverified. The CDR3 consists of 14 residues. Germline lookup yields CDR1 SGHTA and CDR2 FQGNSA. CDR3 in amino acids: CASSLASGHYEQYF.

The chain has TRBV12-3 or TRBV12-4 and TRBJ1-5; the D call of TRBD1 rests on TCRdb alone, since no DNA is present to check it. The CDR3 runs to 14 residues. This CDR3 reads CASSPPGPGRPQHF.

V is TRBV27 and J is TRBJ2-6; the D call of TRBD1 rests on TCRdb alone, since no DNA is present to check it. CDR3 length equals 21 residues. Looked up from germline, CDR1 is MNHEY and CDR2 is SMNVEV (reference sequence). The CDR3 here is CASSLSPLLRTGVSGANVLTF.

V and J are TRBV7-2 and TRBJ2-2; TCRdb lists TRBD1, though no DNA is available to test this call. CDR3 size: 15 residues. Per the germline V gene, CDR1 is SGHTA and CDR2 is FQGNSA. CDR3 sequence: CASRPPGGRTGELFF.

The rearrangement links TRBV19 to TRBJ2-6; TCRdb outputs TRBD1, but without DNA this stays unchecked. CDR3 size: 17 residues. The germline CDR1 and CDR2 sequences are LNHDA and SQIVND (reference sequence). CDR3: CASSPGQGYSGANVLTF. Full variable domain (missing parts from reference TRBV19 and TRBJ2-6): DGGITQSPKYLFRKEGQNVTLSCEQNLNHDAMYWYRQDPGQGLRLIYYSQIVNDFQKGDIAEGYSVSREKKESFPLTVTSAQKNPTAFYLCASSPGQGYSGANVLTFGAGSRLTVL.